This T cell receptor beta chain was sequenced for a study of spatial heterogeneity in lung cancer. By share, this clonotype ranks as medium-sized (0.01 to 0.1%). This beta chain came through as a stray read in a library set up for alpha chains, and its size says little. Sample time point: sample taken at primary tumor resection. Germline lookup yields CDR1 DFQATT and CDR2 SNEGSKA (reference sequence). The ends were cut back, 2 bases at V and 3 bases at J, with 13 bases in the middle. CDR3 length: 14 residues. MiXCR was run by TCRdb on the 5' RACE reads, yielding one entry per CDR3 protein. Altogether 6,000 or so distinct CDR3 sequences are present, under 15% being singletons, with the ten largest covering approximately 15%.

The rearrangement links TRBV20-1 to TRBJ1-1, with D possibly matching TRBD1 (6 bases). The sequenced sample was lung tissue, obtained at surgery. This clonotype was obtained from a human donor with early-stage non-small cell lung cancer. The CDR3 sequence: CSARPPGGHTEAFF. In DNA form, the CDR3 reads TGCAGTGCTAGACCTCCCGGGGGGCACACTGAAGCTTTCTTT.